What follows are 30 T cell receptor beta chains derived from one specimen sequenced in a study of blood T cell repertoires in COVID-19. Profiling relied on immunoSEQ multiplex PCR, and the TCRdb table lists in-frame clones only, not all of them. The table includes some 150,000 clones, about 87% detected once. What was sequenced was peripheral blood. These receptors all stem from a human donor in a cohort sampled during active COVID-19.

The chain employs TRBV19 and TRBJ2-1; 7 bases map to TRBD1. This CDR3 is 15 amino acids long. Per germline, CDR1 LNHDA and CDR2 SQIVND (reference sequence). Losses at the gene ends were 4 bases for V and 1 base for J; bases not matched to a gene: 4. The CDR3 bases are TGTGCCAGTAGTACCAGGGGGATTTCCTACAATGAGCAGTTCTTC. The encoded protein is CASSTRGISYNEQFF. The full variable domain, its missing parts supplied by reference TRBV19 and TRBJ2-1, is DGGITQSPKYLFRKEGQNVTLSCEQNLNHDAMYWYRQDPGQGLRLIYYSQIVNDFQKGDIAEGYSVSREKKESFPLTVTSAQKNPTAFYLCASSTRGISYNEQFFGPGTRLTVL.

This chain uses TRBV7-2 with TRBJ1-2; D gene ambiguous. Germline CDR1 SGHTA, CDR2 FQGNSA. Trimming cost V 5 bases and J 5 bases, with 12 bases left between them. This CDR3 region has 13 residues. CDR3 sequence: CASSPRDVYGYTF. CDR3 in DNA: TGTGCCAGCAGCCCCCGGGATGTTTATGGCTACACCTTC.

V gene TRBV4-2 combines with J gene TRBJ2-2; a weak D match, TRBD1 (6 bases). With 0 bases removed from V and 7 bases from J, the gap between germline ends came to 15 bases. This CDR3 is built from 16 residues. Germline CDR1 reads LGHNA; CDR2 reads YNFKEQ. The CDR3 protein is CASSQEPAQGGGELFF. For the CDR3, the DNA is TGTGCCAGCAGCCAAGAACCCGCACAGGGTGGCGGGGAGCTGTTTTTT.

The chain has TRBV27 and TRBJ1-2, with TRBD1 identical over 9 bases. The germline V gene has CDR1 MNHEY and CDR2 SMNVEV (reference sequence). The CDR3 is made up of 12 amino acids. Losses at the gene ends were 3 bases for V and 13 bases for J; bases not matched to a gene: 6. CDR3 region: CASSFYTGGLTF. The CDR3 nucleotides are TGTGCCAGCAGTTTCTACACAGGGGGCCTCACCTTC.

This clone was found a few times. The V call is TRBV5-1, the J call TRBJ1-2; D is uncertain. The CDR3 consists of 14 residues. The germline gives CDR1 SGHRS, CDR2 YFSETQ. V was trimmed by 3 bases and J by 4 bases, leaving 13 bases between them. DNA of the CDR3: TGCGCCAGCAGCTCCACTACCGTTCCCTATGGCTACACCTTC. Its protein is CASSSTTVPYGYTF.

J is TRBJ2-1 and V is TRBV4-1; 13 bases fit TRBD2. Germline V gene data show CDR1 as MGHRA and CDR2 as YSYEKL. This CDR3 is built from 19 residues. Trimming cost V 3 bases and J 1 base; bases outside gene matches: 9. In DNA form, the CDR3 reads TGCGCCAGCAGCCAGCTGGGACTAGCGGGGCCCTCATCCTACAATGAGCAGTTCTTC. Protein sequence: CASSQLGLAGPSSYNEQFF.

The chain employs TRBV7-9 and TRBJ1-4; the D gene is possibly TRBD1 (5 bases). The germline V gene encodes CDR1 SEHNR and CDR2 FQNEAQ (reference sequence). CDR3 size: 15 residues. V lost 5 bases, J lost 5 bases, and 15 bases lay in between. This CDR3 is CASSPAGGGNEKLFF. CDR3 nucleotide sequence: TGTGCCAGCAGCCCCGCGGGGGGAGGAAATGAAAAACTGTTTTTT.

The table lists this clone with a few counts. The DNA for the CDR3 is TGTGCCAGCAGCTTGGAGGCAGGGGGGAACACTGAAGCTTTCTTT. It translates to CASSLEAGGNTEAFF. The gene calls are TRBV5-4 and TRBJ1-1; 7 bases match TRBD1. Germline V gene data show CDR1 as SGHNT and CDR2 as YYREEE (reference sequence). The CDR3 runs 15 residues. The V and J ends lost 0 bases and 1 base, in that order; junction bases with no gene match: 3. Full variable domain (remainder filled in from reference TRBV5-4 and TRBJ1-1): ETGVTQSPTHLIKTRGQQVTLRCSSQSGHNTVSWYQQALGQGPQFIFQYYREEENGRGNFPPRFSGLQFPNYSSELNVNALELDDSALYLCASSLEAGGNTEAFFGQGTRLTVV.

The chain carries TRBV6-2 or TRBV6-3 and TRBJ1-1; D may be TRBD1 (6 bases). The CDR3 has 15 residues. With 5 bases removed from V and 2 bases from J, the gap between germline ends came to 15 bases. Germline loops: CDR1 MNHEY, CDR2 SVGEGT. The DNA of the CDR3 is TGTGCCAGCAGTACCCCGGACAGATTTAACACTGAAGCTTTCTTT. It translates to CASSTPDRFNTEAFF.

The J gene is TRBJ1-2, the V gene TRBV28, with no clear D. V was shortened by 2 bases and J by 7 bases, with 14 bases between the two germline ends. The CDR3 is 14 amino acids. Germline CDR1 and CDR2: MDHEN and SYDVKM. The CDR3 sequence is CASSLIARPSGYTF. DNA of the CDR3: TGTGCCAGCAGTTTAATCGCCCGTCCTAGTGGCTACACCTTC.

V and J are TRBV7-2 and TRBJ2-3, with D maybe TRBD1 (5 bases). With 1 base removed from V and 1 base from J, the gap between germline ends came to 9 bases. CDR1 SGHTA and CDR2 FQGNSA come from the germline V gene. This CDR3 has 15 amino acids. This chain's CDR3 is CASSLGGRGTDTQYF. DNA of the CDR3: TGTGCCAGCAGCTTAGGCGGCAGGGGCACAGATACGCAGTATTTT.

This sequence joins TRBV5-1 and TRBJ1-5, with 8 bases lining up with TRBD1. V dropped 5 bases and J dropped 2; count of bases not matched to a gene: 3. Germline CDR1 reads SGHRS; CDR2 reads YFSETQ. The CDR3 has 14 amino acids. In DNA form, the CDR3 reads TGCGCCAGCAGTTCAGGGGGCGGCAATCAGCCCCAGCATTTT. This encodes CASSSGGGNQPQHF.

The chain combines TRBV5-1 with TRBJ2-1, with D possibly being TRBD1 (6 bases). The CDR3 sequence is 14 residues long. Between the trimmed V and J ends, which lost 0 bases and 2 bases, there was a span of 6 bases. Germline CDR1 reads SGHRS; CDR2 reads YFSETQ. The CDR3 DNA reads TGCGCCAGCAGCTTGGAGGGGGCCTACAATGAGCAGTTCTTC. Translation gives CASSLEGAYNEQFF. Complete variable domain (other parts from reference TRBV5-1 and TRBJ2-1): KAGVTQTPRYLIKTRGQQVTLSCSPISGHRSVSWYQQTPGQGLQFLFEYFSETQRNKGNFPGRFSGRQFSNSRSEMNVSTLELGDSALYLCASSLEGAYNEQFFGPGTRLTVL.

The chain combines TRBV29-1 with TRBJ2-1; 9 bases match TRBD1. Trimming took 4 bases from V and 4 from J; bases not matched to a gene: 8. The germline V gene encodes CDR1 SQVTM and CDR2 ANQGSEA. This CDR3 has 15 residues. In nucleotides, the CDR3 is TGCAGCGTTGTTGCCGGGACAGGGAATTACAATGAGCAGTTCTTC. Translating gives CSVVAGTGNYNEQFF.

Written as DNA, the CDR3 is TGTGCCAGCAGCAGTGGCAGGGGGGACACCGGGGAGCTGTTTTTT. It codes for CASSSGRGDTGELFF. The rearrangement uses TRBV9 and TRBJ2-2; a possible D gene is TRBD1 (7 bases). Germline CDR1 reads SGDLS; CDR2 reads YYNGEE. Trimming stripped 4 bases from V and 3 bases from J, with 13 bases between. This CDR3 is 15 amino acids long.

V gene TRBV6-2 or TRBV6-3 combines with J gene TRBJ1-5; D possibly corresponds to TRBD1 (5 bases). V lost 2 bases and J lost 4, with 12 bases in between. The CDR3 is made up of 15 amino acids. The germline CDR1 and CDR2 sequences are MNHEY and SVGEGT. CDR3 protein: CASSYGGTANQPQHF. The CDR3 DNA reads TGTGCCAGCAGTTACGGGGGGACCGCGAATCAGCCCCAGCATTTT.

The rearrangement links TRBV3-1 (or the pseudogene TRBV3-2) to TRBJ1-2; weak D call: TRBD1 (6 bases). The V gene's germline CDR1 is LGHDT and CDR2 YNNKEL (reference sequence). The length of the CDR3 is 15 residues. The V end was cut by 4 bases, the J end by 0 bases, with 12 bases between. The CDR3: CASSPQGAPNYGYTF. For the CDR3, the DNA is TGTGCCAGCAGCCCACAGGGAGCTCCTAACTATGGCTACACCTTC.

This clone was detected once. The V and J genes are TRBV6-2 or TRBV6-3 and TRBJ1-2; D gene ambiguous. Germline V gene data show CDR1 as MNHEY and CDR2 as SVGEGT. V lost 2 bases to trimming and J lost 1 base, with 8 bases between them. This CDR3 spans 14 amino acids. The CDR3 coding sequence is TGTGCCAGCAGTTACGCCAGGTTTAACTATGGCTACACCTTC. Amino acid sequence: CASSYARFNYGYTF.

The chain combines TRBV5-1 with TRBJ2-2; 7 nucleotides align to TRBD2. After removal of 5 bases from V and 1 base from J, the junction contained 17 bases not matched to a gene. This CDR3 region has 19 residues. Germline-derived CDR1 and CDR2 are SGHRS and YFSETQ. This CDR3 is CASSFREGRPHLNTGELFF. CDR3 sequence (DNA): TGCGCCAGCAGTTTCAGGGAGGGCCGACCACACCTGAACACCGGGGAGCTGTTTTTT.

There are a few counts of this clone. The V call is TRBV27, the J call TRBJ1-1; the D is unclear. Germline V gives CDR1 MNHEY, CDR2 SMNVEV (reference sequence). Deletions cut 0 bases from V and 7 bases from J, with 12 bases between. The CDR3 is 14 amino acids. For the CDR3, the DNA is TGTGCCAGCAGTTTATCTCGGGGATGGAATGAAGCTTTCTTT. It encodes CASSLSRGWNEAFF.

In DNA form, the CDR3 reads TGTGCCAGCAGTTTACGGGGTAGCTCTGGAAACACCATATATTTT. Residues: CASSLRGSSGNTIYF. This chain joins TRBV7-9 and TRBJ1-3; D is ambiguous. V dropped 6 bases and J dropped 0 bases, with 12 bases sitting between them. The CDR3 extends over 15 amino acids. CDR1 and CDR2 (germline): SEHNR, FQNEAQ (reference sequence).

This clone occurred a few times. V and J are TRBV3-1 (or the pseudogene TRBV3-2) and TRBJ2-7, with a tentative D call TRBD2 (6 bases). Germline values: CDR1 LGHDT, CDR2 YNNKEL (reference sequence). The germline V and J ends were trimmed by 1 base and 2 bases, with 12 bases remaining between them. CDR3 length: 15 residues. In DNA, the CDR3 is TGTGCCAGCAGCCAAGGGCCCGGCGGGGCCTACGAGCAGTACTTC. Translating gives CASSQGPGGAYEQYF.

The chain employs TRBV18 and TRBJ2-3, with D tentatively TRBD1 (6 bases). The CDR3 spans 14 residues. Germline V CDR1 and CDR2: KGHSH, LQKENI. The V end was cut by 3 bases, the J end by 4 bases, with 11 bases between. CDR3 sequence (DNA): TGTGCCAGCTCACCGGGCAGGGGACCAGATACGCAGTATTTT. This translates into CASSPGRGPDTQYF.

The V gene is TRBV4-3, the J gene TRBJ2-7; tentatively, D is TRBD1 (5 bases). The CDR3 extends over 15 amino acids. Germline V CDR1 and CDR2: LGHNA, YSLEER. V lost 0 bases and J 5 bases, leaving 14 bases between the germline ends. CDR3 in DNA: TGCGCCAGCAGCCAAGAGTTAGGGGTTGTCGACGAGCAGTACTTC. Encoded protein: CASSQELGVVDEQYF.

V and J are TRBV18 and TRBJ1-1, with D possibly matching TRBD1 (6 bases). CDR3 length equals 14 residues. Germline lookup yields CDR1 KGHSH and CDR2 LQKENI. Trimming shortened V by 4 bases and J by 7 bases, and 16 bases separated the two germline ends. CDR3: CASSLKLEGDEAFF. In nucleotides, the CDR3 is TGTGCCAGCTCACTAAAGCTTGAGGGGGATGAAGCTTTCTTT.

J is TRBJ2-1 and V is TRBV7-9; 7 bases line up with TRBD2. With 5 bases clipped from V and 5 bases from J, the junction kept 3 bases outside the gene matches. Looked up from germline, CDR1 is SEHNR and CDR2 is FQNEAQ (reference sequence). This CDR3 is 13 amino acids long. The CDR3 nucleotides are TGTGCCAGCAGCCTTGGACTAGACAATGAGCAGTTCTTC. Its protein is CASSLGLDNEQFF.

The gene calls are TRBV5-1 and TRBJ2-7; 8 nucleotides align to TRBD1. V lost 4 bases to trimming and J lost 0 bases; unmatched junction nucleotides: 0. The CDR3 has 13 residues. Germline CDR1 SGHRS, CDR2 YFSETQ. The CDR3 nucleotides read TGCGCCAGCAGCACAGGGGGCTCCTACGAGCAGTACTTC. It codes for CASSTGGSYEQYF.

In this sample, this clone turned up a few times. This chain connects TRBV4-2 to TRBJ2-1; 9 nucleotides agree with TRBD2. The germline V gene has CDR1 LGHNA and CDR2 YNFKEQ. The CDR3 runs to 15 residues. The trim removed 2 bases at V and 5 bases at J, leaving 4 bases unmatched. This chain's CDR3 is CASSQPLAGNNEQFF. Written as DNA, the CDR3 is TGTGCCAGCAGCCAACCCCTAGCGGGAAACAATGAGCAGTTCTTC.

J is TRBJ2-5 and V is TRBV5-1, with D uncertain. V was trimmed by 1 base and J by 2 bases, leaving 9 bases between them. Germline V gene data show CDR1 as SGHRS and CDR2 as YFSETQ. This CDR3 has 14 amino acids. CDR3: CASSLNSIQETQYF. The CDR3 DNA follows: TGCGCCAGCAGCTTGAACAGCATACAAGAGACCCAGTACTTC.

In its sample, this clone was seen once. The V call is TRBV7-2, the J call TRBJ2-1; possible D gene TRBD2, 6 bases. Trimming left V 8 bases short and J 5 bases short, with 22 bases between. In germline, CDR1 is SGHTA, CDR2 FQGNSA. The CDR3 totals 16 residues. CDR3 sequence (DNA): TGTGCCAGCCCCCACCCCCTAACGGGGGAACACAATGAGCAGTTCTTC. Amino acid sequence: CASPHPLTGEHNEQFF.